This T cell receptor (beta chain) comes out of a study of identifying expanded T cells in peripheral blood. This CDR3 is 13 amino acids long. Germline CDR1 KGHSH, CDR2 LQKENI. V lost 3 bases to trimming and J lost 2 bases; unmatched junction nucleotides: 0. During the collection period, no donor immune events like infections were recorded. Clones were sequenced by immunoSEQ multiplex PCR, and TCRdb holds only the in-frame ones, with some missing. This table holds just under 65,000 clones, more than 70% found once. As concerns this clone: Its antigen is unidentified.

The study, taken as a whole, reports: Two-week clone count variance significantly increased as total template count grew. Differentially abundant clones: around 1.1 between replicates, 16.4 at 2 to 3 weeks, under 25 at four.

The sequence was obtained from a person aged 18 to 69 in good health. The rearrangement uses TRBV18 and TRBJ2-5; 7 nucleotides line up with TRBD1. Source material: blood. CDR3 loop: CASSPGQQETQYF. DNA of the CDR3: TGTGCCAGCTCACCGGGACAGCAAGAGACCCAGTACTTC.